The 4 T cell receptor beta chains presented below share a single source sample, sequenced in a study of T cell responses to AZD1222 COVID-19 vaccine. Clones were read by immunoSEQ multiplex PCR, and TCRdb kept only the in-frame ones, dropping some. This table has about 110,000 clones, around 80% appearing once. The source material was peripheral blood, sampled on day 0 of AZD1222 vaccination. Receptor source: an adult in good health.

The chain has TRBV28 and TRBJ1-5, with D unclear. The CDR3 loop spans 15 amino acids. Germline V lookup: CDR1 MDHEN, CDR2 SYDVKM. V gave up 9 bases and J gave up 2 bases, with 17 bases separating them. The CDR3 DNA sequence: TGTGCCAGTAGACGGTTCTCGAGTGGCAATCAGCCCCAGCATTTT. It specifies CASRRFSSGNQPQHF.

The gene calls are TRBV10-1 and TRBJ1-1, with D possibly being TRBD1 (5 bases). The CDR3 spans 14 residues. Trimming cost V 3 bases and J 1 base, with 9 bases left between them. Looked up from germline, CDR1 is WNHNN and CDR2 is SYGVQD (reference sequence). CDR3 in amino acids: CASSDPTANTEAFF. The DNA for the CDR3 is TGCGCCAGCAGTGACCCGACAGCGAACACTGAAGCTTTCTTT.

CDR3 protein: CASTGDRGLYEQYF. The DNA for the CDR3 is TGTGCCAGCACGGGAGACAGGGGGCTTTACGAGCAGTACTTC. The rearrangement links TRBV6-5 to TRBJ2-7, with TRBD1 matching 10 bases. The CDR3 loop spans 14 amino acids. The germline gives CDR1 MNHEY, CDR2 SVGAGI. V lost 7 bases and J lost 4; bases outside the gene matches: 7.

This clone was seen only a few times. The V and J genes are TRBV18 and TRBJ2-6, with 7 bases that match TRBD1. Losses at the gene ends were 3 bases for V and 2 bases for J; bases not matched to a gene: 4. This CDR3 is built from 16 residues. Per germline, CDR1 KGHSH and CDR2 LQKENI. The CDR3 coding sequence is TGTGCCAGCTCACCTAATCAGGGGGCTGGGGCCAACGTCCTGACTTTC. Translating gives CASSPNQGAGANVLTF. Together with reference TRBV18 and TRBJ2-6, the CDR3 gives the full variable domain: NAGVMQNPRHLVRRRGQEARLRCSPMKGHSHVYWYRQLPEEGLKFMVYLQKENIIDESGMPKERFSAEFPKEGPSILRIQQVVRGDSAAYFCASSPNQGAGANVLTFGAGSRLTVL.